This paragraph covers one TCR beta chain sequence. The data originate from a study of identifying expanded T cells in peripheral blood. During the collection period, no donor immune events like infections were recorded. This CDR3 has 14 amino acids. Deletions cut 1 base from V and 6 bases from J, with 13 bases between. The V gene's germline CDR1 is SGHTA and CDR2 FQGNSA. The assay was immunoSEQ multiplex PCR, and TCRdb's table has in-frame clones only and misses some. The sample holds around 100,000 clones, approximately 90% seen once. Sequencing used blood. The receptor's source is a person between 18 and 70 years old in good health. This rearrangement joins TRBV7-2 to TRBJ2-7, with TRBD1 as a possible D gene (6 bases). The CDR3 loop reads CASSLDWTALEQYF. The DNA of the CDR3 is TGTGCCAGCAGCTTAGACTGGACAGCCCTCGAGCAGTACTTC. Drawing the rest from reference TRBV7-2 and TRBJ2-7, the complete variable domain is GAGVSQSPSNKVTEKGKDVELRCDPISGHTALYWYRQSLGQGLEFLIYFQGNSAPDKSGLPSDRFSAERTGGSVSTLTIQRTQQEDSAVYLCASSLDWTALEQYFGPGTRLTVT.